This T cell receptor (beta chain) was recorded in a study of T cell clonality in common variable immunodeficiency. General study results and limits: T cell subpopulation sequencing would be needed to explain CVID clonality. CVID subjects showed higher TCRbeta clonality than healthy controls. Links between repertoire features and CVID complications were heterogeneity-limited. Fewer deletions and N-nucleotide insertions were reportedly seen in common variable immunodeficiency TCR beta sequences.

The protocol was immunoSEQ multiplex PCR, while the TCRdb copy is restricted to in-frame clones and leaves out a portion. The sample shows tens of thousands of clones, none of them appearing just once. The CDR3 covers 13 residues. Trimming shortened V by 1 base and J by 3 bases, and 9 bases separated the two germline ends. Per germline, CDR1 DFQATT and CDR2 SNEGSKA (reference sequence). This clone was recorded many times. The antigen remains undetermined. Read coverage stops 3 residues before the CDR3 terminus; the germline J gene supplies the remainder. The chain employs TRBV20-1 and TRBJ1-1, with a possible D match to TRBD1 (5 bases). The sequenced sample was peripheral blood mononuclear cells. This sequence originates from a person aged 18 to 75 in good health. CDR3 protein: CSARGPGDTEAFF. The CDR3 bases that were read are TGCAGTGCTAGAGGTCCGGGGGACACTGAA.